This TCR beta chain was recorded in a study of OX40 agonist ivuxolimab in advanced cancers. About the research overall: Three patients, one with hepatocellular carcinoma and two with cutaneous melanoma, achieved partial responses.

Sequencing used immunoSEQ multiplex PCR; TCRdb keeps in-frame clones, though not all of them. The table lists 75,000 to 95,000 clones, 70% to 90% of them singletons. Germline loops: CDR1 MNHNS, CDR2 SASEGT. With 1 base removed from V and 4 bases from J, the gap between germline ends came to 10 bases. This CDR3 contains 14 residues. Points on this clone: The antigen is undetermined.

Blood was sampled at baseline, cycle 4 day 1, and cycle 7 day 1. Broader study findings: Compared with CD4+, CD8+ T cells on average had more expanded clones.

The source of this sequence is an adult with an advanced solid tumor such as melanoma, head and neck, liver or kidney cancer. Sequenced material: CD4+ or CD8+ T cells sorted from blood, taken in a trial of the OX40 agonist ivuxolimab. This chain links TRBV6-1 with TRBJ1-2; D ambiguous. In DNA, the CDR3 is TGTGCCAGCAGTGAAGTCCGACTCGGCTATGGCTACACCTTC. Protein product: CASSEVRLGYGYTF.